In this sample, the clone carrying this T cell receptor (beta chain) turned up once. Authors' methods: It was from reference gene primer amplification that nucleated cell counts were estimated. The repertoire was sequenced with immunoSEQ multiplex PCR; TCRdb's copy has only in-frame clones and lacks some. The DNA gave D and trimming, while V, J and clone size come from that table. The sample records about 320,000 clones, about 91% being singletons. Followed longitudinally, the Seattle patients had been enrolled during active infection. These data originate in a study of blood T cell repertoires in COVID-19. Study-level information: T cells, B-cell-depleted T cells, or PBMCs provided the cDNA or gDNA that served as material.

The germline V and J ends were trimmed by 4 bases and 0 bases, with 19 bases remaining between them. Germline CDR1 and CDR2: SGHRS and YFSETQ. There are 18 residues in the CDR3. The V gene is TRBV5-1, the J gene TRBJ2-2; D may be TRBD2 (6 bases). The sequence was collected from a woman aged 25 to 39 with COVID-19, enrolled during active disease. The sample taken for sequencing was peripheral blood. CDR3 residues: CASSSRPIAASNTGELFF. CDR3 DNA: TGCGCCAGCAGCAGTCGCCCAATAGCGGCCTCGAACACCGGGGAGCTGTTTTTT.